The present entry profiles one T cell receptor beta chain with its context. This specimen comes from a study of Ad26.COV2.S vaccination and SARS-CoV-2 variants. Repertoires were generated with immunoSEQ multiplex PCR, while TCRdb's copy carries only in-frame clones and drops some. This sample has about 350,000 clones, with about 90% found just once. The V segment lost 3 bases and the J segment 7 bases; nucleotides outside the gene matches: 4. Germline-derived CDR1 and CDR2 are SEHNR and FQNEAQ (reference sequence). The CDR3 has 15 residues. The specimen was peripheral blood, collected after recovery from COVID-19. This TCR was sampled from a human donor who had recovered from COVID-19. V gene TRBV7-9 combines with J gene TRBJ1-6; TRBD1 matches at 9 bases. CDR3 amino acids: CASSLTGGPNSPLHF. As DNA, the CDR3 is TGTGCCAGCAGCTTGACAGGGGGGCCCAATTCACCCCTCCACTTT. The complete variable domain, with remaining parts taken from reference TRBV7-9 and TRBJ1-6, reads DTGVSQNPRHKITKRGQNVTFRCDPISEHNRLYWYRQTLGQGPEFLTYFQNEAQLEKSRLLSDRFSAERPKGSFSTLEIQRTEQGDSAMYLCASSLTGGPNSPLHFGNGTRLTVT.